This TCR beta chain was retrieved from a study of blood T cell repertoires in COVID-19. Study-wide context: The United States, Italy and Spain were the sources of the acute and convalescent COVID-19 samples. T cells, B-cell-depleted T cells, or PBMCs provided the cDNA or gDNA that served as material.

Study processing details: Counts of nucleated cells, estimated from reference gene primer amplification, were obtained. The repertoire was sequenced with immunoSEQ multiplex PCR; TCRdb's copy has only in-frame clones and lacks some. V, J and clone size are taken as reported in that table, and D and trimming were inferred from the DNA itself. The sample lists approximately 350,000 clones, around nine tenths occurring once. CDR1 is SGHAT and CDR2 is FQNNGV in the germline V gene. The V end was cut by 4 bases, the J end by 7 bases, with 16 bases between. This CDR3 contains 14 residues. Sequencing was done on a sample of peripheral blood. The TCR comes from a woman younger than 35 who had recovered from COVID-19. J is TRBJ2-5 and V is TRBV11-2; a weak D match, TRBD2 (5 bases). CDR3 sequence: CASSSRGPEGTQYF. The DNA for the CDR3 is TGTGCCAGCAGCTCTAGAGGCCCCGAGGGGACCCAGTACTTC.